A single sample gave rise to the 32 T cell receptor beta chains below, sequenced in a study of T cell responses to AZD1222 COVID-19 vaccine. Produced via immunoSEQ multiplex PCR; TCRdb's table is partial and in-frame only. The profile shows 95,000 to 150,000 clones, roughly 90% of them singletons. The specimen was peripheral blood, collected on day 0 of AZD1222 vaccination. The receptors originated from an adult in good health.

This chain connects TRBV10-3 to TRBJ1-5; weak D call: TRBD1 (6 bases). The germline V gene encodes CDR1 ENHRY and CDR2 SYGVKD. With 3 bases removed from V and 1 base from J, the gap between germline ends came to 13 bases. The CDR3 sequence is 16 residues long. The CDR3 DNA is TGTGCCATCAGTGATTACGGGGGCGTGAGCAATCAGCCCCAGCATTTT. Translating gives CAISDYGGVSNQPQHF.

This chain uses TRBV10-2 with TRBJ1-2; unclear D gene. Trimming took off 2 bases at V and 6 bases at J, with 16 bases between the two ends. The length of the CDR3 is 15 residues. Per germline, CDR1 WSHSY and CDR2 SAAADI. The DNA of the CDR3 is TGCGCCAGCAGTGAGCGGTACAGAGACTATGATGGCTACACCTTC. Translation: CASSERYRDYDGYTF.

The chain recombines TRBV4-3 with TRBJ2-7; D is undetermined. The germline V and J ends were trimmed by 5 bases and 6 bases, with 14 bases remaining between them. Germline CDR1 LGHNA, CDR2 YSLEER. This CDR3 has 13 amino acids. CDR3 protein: CASSYNSALEQYF. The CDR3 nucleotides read TGCGCCAGCAGCTACAACAGTGCACTCGAGCAGTACTTC.

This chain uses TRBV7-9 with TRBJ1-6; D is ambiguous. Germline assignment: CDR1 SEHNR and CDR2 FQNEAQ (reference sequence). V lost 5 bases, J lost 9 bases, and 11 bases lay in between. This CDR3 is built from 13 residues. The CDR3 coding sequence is TGTGCCAGCAGCGCGGAACCGGGTTCACCCCTCCACTTT. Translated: CASSAEPGSPLHF.

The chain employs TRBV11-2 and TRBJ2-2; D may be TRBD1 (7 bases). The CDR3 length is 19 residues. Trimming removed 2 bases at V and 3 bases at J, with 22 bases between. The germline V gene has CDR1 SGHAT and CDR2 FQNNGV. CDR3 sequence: CASSLLVLARGPHTGELFF. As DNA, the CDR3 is TGTGCCAGCAGCTTATTGGTACTAGCAAGGGGGCCCCACACCGGGGAGCTGTTTTTT. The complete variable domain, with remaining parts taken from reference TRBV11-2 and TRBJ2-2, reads EAGVAQSPRYKIIEKRQSVAFWCNPISGHATLYWYQQILGQGPKLLIQFQNNGVVDDSQLPKDRFSAERLKGVDSTLKIQPAKLEDSAVYLCASSLLVLARGPHTGELFFGEGSRLTVL.

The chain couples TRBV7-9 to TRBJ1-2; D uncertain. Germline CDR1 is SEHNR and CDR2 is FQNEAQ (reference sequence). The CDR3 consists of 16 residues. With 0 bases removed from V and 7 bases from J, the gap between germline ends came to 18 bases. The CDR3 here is CASSLARSAVWLGYTF. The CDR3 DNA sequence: TGTGCCAGCAGCTTAGCCCGTAGCGCGGTCTGGCTTGGCTACACCTTC.

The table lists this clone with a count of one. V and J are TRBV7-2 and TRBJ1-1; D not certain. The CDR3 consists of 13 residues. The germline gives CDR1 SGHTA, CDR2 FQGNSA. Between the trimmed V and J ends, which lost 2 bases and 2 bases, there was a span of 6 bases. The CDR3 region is CASSLTTNTEAFF. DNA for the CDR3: TGTGCCAGCAGCTTAACAACCAACACTGAAGCTTTCTTT.

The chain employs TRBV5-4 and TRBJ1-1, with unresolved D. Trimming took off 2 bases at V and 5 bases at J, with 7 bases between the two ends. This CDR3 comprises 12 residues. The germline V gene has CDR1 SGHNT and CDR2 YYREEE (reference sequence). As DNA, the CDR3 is TGTGCCAGCAGCTTATCCGGGACTGAAGCTTTCTTT. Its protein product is CASSLSGTEAFF.

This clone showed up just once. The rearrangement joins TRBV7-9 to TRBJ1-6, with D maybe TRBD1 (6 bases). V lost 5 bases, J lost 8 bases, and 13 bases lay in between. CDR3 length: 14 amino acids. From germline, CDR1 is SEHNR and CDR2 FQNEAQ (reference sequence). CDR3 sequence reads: CASSLREGDSPLHF. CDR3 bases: TGTGCCAGCAGCCTCCGGGAGGGGGATTCACCCCTCCACTTT.

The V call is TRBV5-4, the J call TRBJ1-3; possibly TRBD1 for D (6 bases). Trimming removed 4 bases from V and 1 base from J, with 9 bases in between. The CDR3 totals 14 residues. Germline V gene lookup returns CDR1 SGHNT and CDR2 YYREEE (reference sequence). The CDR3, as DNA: TGTGCCAGCAGCGCAGGGGCTTCTGGAAACACCATATATTTT. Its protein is CASSAGASGNTIYF. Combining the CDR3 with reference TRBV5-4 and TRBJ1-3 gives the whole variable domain ETGVTQSPTHLIKTRGQQVTLRCSSQSGHNTVSWYQQALGQGPQFIFQYYREEENGRGNFPPRFSGLQFPNYSSELNVNALELDDSALYLCASSAGASGNTIYFGEGSWLTVV.

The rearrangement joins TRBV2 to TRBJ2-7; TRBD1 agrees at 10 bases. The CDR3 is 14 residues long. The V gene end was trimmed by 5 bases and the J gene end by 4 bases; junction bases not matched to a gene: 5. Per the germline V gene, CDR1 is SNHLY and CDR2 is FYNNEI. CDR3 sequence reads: CASSRGQGTYEQYF. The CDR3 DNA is TGTGCCAGCAGTAGGGGACAGGGGACGTACGAGCAGTACTTC.

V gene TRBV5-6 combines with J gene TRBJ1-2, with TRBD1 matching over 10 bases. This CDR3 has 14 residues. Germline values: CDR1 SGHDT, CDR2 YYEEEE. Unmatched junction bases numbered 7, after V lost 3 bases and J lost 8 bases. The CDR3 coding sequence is TGTGCCAGCAGCTCCCCGACAGGGGGCGGAGGCTACACCTTC. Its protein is CASSSPTGGGGYTF.

The CDR3: CASSLNLWTGAGELFF. The CDR3 DNA reads as TGTGCCAGCAGTTTAAATTTGTGGACAGGGGCCGGGGAGCTGTTTTTT. The gene calls are TRBV2 and TRBJ2-2; TRBD1 matches 9 bases. The CDR3 extends over 16 amino acids. Germline values: CDR1 SNHLY, CDR2 FYNNEI. Unmatched junction bases numbered 10, after V lost 5 bases and J lost 6 bases.

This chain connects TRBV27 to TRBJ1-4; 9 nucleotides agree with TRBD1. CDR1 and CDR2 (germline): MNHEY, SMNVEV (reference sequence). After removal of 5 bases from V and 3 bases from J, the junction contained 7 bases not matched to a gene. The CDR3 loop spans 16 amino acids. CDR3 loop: CASSPNRGPANEKLFF. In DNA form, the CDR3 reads TGTGCCAGCAGTCCCAACAGGGGGCCGGCTAATGAAAAACTGTTTTTT.

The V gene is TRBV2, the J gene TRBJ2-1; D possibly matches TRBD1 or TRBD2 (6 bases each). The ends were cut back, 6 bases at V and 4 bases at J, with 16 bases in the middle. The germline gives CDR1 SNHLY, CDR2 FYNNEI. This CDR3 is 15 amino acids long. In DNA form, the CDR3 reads TGTGCCAGCAGACAAGGTCGGGGGCCATACAATGAGCAGTTCTTC. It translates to CASRQGRGPYNEQFF.

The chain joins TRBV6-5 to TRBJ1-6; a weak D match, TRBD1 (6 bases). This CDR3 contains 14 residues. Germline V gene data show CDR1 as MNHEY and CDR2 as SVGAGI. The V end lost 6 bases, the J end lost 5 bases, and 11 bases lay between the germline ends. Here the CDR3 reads CASRTGADNSPLHF. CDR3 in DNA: TGTGCCAGCAGGACAGGAGCGGATAATTCACCCCTCCACTTT.

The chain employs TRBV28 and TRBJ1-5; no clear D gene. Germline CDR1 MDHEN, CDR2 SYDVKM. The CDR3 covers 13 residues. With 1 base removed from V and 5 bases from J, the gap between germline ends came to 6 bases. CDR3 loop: CASSLSPDQPQHF. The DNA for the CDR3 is TGTGCCAGCAGTTTATCGCCCGATCAGCCCCAGCATTTT.

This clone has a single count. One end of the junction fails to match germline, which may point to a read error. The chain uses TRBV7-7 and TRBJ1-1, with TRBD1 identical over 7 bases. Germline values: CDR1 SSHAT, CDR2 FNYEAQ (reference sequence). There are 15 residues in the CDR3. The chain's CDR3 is CASSPIVAGGTEAFF. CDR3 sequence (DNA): TGTGCTAGCAGCCCCATCGTGGCAGGGGGCACTGAAGCTTTCTTT.

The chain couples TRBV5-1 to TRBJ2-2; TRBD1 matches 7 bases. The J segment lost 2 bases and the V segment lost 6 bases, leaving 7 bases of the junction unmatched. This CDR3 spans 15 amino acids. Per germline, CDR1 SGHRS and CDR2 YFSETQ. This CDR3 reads CASKGTDPNTGELFF. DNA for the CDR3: TGCGCCAGCAAGGGGACAGACCCTAACACCGGGGAGCTGTTTTTT.

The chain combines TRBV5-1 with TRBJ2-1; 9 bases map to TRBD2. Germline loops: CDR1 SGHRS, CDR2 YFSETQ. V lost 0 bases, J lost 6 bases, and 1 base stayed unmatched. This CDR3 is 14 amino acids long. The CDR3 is CASSLGSGGNEQFF. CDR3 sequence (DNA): TGCGCCAGCAGCTTGGGTAGCGGGGGCAATGAGCAGTTCTTC.

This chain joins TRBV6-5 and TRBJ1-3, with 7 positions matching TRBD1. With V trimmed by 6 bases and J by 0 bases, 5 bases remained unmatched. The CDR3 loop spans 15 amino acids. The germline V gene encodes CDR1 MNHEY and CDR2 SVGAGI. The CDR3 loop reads CASSLAGGSGNTIYF. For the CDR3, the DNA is TGTGCCAGCAGCCTCGCAGGGGGCTCTGGAAACACCATATATTTT.

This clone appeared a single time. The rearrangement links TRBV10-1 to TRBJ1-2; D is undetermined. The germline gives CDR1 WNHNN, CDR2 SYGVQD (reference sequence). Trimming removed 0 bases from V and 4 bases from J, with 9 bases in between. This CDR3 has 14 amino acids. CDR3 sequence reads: CASSESEMGYGYTF. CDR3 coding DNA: TGCGCCAGCAGTGAGTCGGAGATGGGCTATGGCTACACCTTC.

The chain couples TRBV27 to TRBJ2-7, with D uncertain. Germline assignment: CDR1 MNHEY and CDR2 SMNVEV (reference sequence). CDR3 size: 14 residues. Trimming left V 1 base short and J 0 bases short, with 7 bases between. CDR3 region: CASSLYQSSYEQYF. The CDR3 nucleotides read TGTGCCAGCAGTTTATATCAGTCCTCCTACGAGCAGTACTTC.

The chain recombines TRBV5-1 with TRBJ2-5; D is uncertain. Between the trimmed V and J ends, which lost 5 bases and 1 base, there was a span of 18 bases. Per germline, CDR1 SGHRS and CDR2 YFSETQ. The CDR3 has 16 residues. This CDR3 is CASSPWGQSVQETQYF. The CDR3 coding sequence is TGCGCCAGCAGTCCCTGGGGTCAGTCGGTCCAAGAGACCCAGTACTTC.

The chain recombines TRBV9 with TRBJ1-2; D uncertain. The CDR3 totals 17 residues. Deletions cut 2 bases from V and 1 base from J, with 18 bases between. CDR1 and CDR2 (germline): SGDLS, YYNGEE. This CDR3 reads CASSVNDVGLVNYGYTF. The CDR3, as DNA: TGTGCCAGCAGCGTTAATGACGTAGGTTTAGTTAACTATGGCTACACCTTC.

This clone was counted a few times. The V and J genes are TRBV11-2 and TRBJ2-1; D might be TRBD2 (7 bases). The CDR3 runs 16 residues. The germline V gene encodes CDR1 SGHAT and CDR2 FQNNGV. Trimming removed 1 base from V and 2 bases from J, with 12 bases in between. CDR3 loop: CASSLGGGGPYNEQFF. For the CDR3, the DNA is TGTGCCAGCAGCTTAGGAGGCGGGGGCCCCTACAATGAGCAGTTCTTC. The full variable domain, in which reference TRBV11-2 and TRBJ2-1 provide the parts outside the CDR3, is EAGVAQSPRYKIIEKRQSVAFWCNPISGHATLYWYQQILGQGPKLLIQFQNNGVVDDSQLPKDRFSAERLKGVDSTLKIQPAKLEDSAVYLCASSLGGGGPYNEQFFGPGTRLTVL.

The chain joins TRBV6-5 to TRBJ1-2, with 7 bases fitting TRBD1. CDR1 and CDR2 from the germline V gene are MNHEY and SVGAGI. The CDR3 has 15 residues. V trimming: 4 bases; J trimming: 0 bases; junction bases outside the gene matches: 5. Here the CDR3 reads CASSSGTVANYGYTF. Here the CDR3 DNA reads TGTGCCAGCAGTTCTGGGACAGTGGCTAACTATGGCTACACCTTC.

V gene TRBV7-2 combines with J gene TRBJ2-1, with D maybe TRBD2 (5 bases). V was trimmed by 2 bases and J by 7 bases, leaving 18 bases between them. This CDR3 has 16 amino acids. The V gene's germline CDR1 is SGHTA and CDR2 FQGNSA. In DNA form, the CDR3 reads TGTGCCAGCAGCTTACGACCACCGGGAAAATTAAATGAGCAGTTCTTC. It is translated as CASSLRPPGKLNEQFF.

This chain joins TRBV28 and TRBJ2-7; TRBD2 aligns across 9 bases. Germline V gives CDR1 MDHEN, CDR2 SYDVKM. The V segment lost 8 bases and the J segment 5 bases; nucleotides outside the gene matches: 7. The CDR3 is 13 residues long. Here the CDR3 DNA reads TGTGCCAGCGTTAGCGGGAGCCCAGACGAGCAGTACTTC. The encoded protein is CASVSGSPDEQYF.

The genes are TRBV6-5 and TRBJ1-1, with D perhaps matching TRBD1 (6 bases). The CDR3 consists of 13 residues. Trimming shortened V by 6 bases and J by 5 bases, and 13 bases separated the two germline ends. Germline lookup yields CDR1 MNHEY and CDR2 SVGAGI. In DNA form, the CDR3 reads TGTGCCAGCAGCCAAGGGGGGGGAACTGAAGCTTTCTTT. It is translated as CASSQGGGTEAFF.

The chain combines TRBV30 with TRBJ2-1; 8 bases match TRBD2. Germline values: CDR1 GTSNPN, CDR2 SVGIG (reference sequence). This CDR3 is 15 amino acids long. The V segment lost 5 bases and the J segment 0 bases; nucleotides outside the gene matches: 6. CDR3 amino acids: CAWGLAGSSYNEQFF. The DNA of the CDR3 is TGTGCCTGGGGCCTAGCGGGTAGCTCCTACAATGAGCAGTTCTTC.

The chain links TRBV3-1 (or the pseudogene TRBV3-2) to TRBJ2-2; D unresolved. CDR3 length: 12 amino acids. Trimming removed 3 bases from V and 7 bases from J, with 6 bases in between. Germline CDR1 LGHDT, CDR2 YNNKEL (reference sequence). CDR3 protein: CASSHSIGELFF. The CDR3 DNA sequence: TGTGCCAGCAGCCACTCCATCGGGGAGCTGTTTTTT.